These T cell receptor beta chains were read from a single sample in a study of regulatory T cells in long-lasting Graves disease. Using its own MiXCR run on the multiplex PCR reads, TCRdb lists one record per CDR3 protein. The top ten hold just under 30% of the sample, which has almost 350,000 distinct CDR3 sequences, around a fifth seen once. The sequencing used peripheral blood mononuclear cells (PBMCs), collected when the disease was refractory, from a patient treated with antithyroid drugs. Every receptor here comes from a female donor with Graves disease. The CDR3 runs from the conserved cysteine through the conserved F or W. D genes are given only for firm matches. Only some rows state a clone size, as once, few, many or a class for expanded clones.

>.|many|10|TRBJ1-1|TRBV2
TGTGCCAGCAGTGACGCTGAAGCTTTCTTT
CASSDAEAFF
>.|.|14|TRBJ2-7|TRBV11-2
TGTGCCAGCAGCCTCACGTTTAGCTCCTACGAGCAGTACTTC
CASSLTFSSYEQYF
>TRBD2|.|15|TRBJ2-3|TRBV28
TGTGCCAGCAGTCAACTAGCGGGCTACACAGATACGCAGTATTTT
CASSQLAGYTDTQYF
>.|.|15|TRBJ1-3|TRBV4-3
TGCGCCAGCAGCCAAGCCCGGGGGCCAGGAAACACCATATATTTT
CASSQARGPGNTIYF
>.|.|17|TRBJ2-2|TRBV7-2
TGTGCCAGCAGCTTAGGCCTAGGGGCGACGAGGATCGGGGAGCTGTTTTTT
CASSLGLGATRIGELFF
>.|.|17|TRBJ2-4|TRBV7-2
TGTGCCAGCAGCTTAGGGGGCCCCTGGGTCGCCAAAAACATTCAGTACTTC
CASSLGGPWVAKNIQYF
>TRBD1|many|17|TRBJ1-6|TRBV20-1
TGCAGTGCTAGCCCTGGGCCGACAGGGGCCCCCAATTCACCCCTCCACTTT
CSASPGPTGAPNSPLHF
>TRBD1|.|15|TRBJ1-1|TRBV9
TGTGCCAGCAGCCCCGACAGGGGCGTGAACACTGAAGCTTTCTTT
CASSPDRGVNTEAFF
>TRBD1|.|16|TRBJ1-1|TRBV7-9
TGTGCCAGCAGCTTAGGGGGGGGACAGGGTAACACTGAAGCTTTCTTT
CASSLGGGQGNTEAFF
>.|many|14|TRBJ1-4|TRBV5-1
TGCGCCAGCAGCTTCGGGGGAACTAATGAAAAACTGTTTTTT
CASSFGGTNEKLFF
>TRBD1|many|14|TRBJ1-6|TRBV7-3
TGTGCCAGCAGTTCGACAGGGATTGGGGATCCCCTCCACTTT
CASSSTGIGDPLHF
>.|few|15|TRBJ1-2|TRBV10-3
TGTGCCATCGGAGGCGAGGGGGTTTCGAACTATGGCTACACCTTC
CAIGGEGVSNYGYTF
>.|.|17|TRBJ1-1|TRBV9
TGTGCCAGCAGCGTAGCCCCGGACGTCTGGGGAGGCACTGAAGCTTTCTTT
CASSVAPDVWGGTEAFF
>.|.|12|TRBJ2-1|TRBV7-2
TGTGCCAGCAGCCCCCAAACGGGAGAGCAGTTCTTC
CASSPQTGEQFF
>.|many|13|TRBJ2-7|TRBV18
TGTGCCAGCAGTTGGACGGGGACCTACGAGCAGTACTTC
CASSWTGTYEQYF
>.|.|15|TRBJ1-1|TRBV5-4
TGTGCCAGCAGCTCCACGACAGCGGTTCGAACTGAAGCTTTCTTT
CASSSTTAVRTEAFF
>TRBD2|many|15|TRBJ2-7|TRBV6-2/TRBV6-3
TGTGCCAGCAGTTACATCAGCGGGAGGGGGTGGGAGCAGTACTTC
CASSYISGRGWEQYF
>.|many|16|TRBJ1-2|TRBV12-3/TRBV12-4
TGTGCCAGCAGTCTAAGAGGGATTTCAACCAATTATGGCTACACCTTC
CASSLRGISTNYGYTF
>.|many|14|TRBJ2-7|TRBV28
TGTGCCAGCAGTCTCCTTATGAGCTCCTACGAGCAGTACTTC
CASSLLMSSYEQYF